Below, 16 T cell receptor gamma chains from the same sample are listed, as sequenced in a study of intestinal T cells in coeliac disease. TRG repertoires were amplified with LymphoTrack primers from approximately 190 ng of biopsy DNA. TCRdb re-called clones from the multiplex PCR reads using CATT. The sample lists a few hundred gamma-chain clones; roughly 50% were seen once. Each case's genomic DNA was extracted from ten approximately 4.9-µm formalin-fixed paraffin-embedded scrolls. Sequenced sample: a duodenal biopsy. The receptors were sampled from a human donor who served as a control with a normal duodenal biopsy, not a healthy volunteer.

The chain carries TRGV5 and TRGJP1. The CDR3 extends over 16 amino acids. Germline CDR1 VINAFY, CDR2 YDVSNSKD. The CDR3 sequence: CAPGTGGDTTGWFKIF. CDR3 sequence (DNA): TGTGCACCTGGGACAGGCGGAGATACCACTGGTTGGTTCAAGATATTT.

There are a few counts of this clone. This chain uses TRGV8 with TRGJ1 or TRGJ2. The CDR3 spans 14 residues. Germline loops: CDR1 VENAVY, CDR2 YDSYNSRV. V lost 3 bases to trimming and J lost 0 bases; unmatched junction nucleotides: 5. As DNA, the CDR3 is TGTGCCACCTGGGATCCCATGAATTATTATAAGAAACTCTTT. Its protein is CATWDPMNYYKKLF.

This clone was seen a handful of times. TCRdb shows a much larger clone's protein in place of this DNA's translation, and the two differ at residue 12, likely through a read error; the protein shown is translated from the DNA. CDR3 in DNA: TGTGCCACCTGGGATAAGAGGGGCACAAGTACCGCTGGTTGGTTCAAGATATTT. Residues: CATWDKRGTSTAGWFKIF. The rearrangement joins TRGV8 to TRGJP1. Germline V CDR1 and CDR2: VENAVY, YDSYNSRV. The CDR3 runs to 18 residues.

V gene TRGV3 combines with J gene TRGJ1 or TRGJ2. The CDR3 has 18 residues. Germline loops: CDR1 VTNTFY, CDR2 YDVSTARD (reference sequence). Trimming took 0 bases from V and 2 from J; bases not matched to a gene: 16. CDR3 nucleotides: TGTGCCACCTGGGACAGGCCTTCTGCTTCTTCTCATTATTATAAGAAACTCTTT. Translation: CATWDRPSASSHYYKKLF.

V is TRGV10 and J is TRGJ1 or TRGJ2. TRGV10 qualifies as an ORF whose function is uncertain. The CDR3 consists of 13 residues. J lost 7 bases, V lost 7 bases, and 11 bases had no gene match. The DNA of the CDR3 is TGTGCTGCGTGGTCAAGTTTGAGGTATAAGAAACTCTTT. As protein: CAAWSSLRYKKLF.

The V call is TRGV4, the J call TRGJP1. Per germline, CDR1 EGSTGY and CDR2 YDSYTSSV. Trimming took 11 bases from V and 7 from J; bases not matched to a gene: 7. This CDR3 region has 11 residues. CDR3 DNA sequence: TGTGCCAAAGGACTTGGTTGGTTCAAGATATTT. Amino acid sequence: CAKGLGWFKIF.

This clone was seen only a few times. This likely traces to a read error, being one base from a far larger clone. The same CDR3 arises from other DNA sequences in this sample as well. This chain links TRGV10 with TRGJP1. TRGV10 is known as an ORF, though its function is uncertain. CDR3 length: 15 amino acids. CDR3 sequence (DNA): TGTGCTGCGTGGGATTATCCCCCCACCGGTTGGTTCAAGATATTT. Its protein product is CAAWDYPPTGWFKIF.

This clone has a handful of counts. The same CDR3 is also encoded by other DNA sequences in this sample. The chain couples TRGV4 to TRGJ1 or TRGJ2. This CDR3 is 11 amino acids long. V trimming: 9 bases; J trimming: 8 bases; junction bases outside the gene matches: 10. Germline V CDR1 and CDR2: EGSTGY, YDSYTSSV. Here the CDR3 reads CATNLGDKKLF. CDR3 sequence (DNA): TGTGCCACCAATCTTGGGGATAAGAAACTCTTT.

The V and J genes are TRGV10 and TRGJ1 or TRGJ2. TRGV10 is classed as an ORF, of uncertain function. The CDR3 is 10 amino acids. V lost 10 bases, J lost 15 bases, and 13 bases stayed unmatched. CDR3 in amino acids: CAASGLLGLF. The CDR3 DNA is TGTGCTGCGTCGGGATTATTGGGACTCTTT.

This clone was counted between two and nine times. TCRdb's protein, taken from a much larger clone, differs from this DNA's translation at residue 8, likely owing to a read error; the protein displayed comes from the DNA. The gene calls are TRGV10 and TRGJP1. TRGV10 is placed among ORFs of uncertain function. J was trimmed by 10 bases and V by 8 bases; bases with no gene match: 11. There are 13 residues in the CDR3. Written as DNA, the CDR3 is TGTGCTGCGTGGGATTCCTCTGATTGGTTCAAGATATTT. This sequence encodes CAAWDSSDWFKIF.

The CDR3: CAPGQKKLF. As DNA, the CDR3 is TGTGCACCTGGGCAAAAGAAACTCTTT. The V call is TRGV8, the J call TRGJ1 or TRGJ2. Germline CDR1 is VENAVY and CDR2 is YDSYNSRV. This CDR3 has 9 residues.

Regarding this clone: A far larger clone is a single base away, which makes a read error likely. Other DNA sequences in this sample translate to the same CDR3. This chain links TRGV10 with TRGJP1. TRGV10 is flagged as an ORF with uncertain function. The ends lost 8 bases at V and 2 bases at J; junction bases unmatched: 18. There are 18 residues in the CDR3. CDR3 region: CAAWDYTLLRTTGWFKIF. CDR3 nucleotides: TGTGCTGCGTGGGATTATACCCTCCTGAGGACCACTGGTTGGTTCAAGATATTT.

By share of the sample, this clone is hyperexpanded. The chain links TRGV9 to TRGJ1 or TRGJ2. The CDR3 sequence is 13 residues long. J lost 6 bases, V lost 2 bases, and 7 bases had no gene match. CDR1 is GITISATS and CDR2 is ISYDGTV in the germline V gene (reference sequence). CDR3 amino acids: CALWEGARYKKLF. The CDR3 DNA is TGTGCCTTGTGGGAGGGGGCCCGTTATAAGAAACTCTTT.

By proportion, this clone is hyperexpanded (1% or more). J is TRGJ1 or TRGJ2 and V is TRGV2. Germline trimming cut 0 bases from V and 2 bases from J; bases unmatched to any gene: 4. The CDR3 contains 14 residues. The V gene's germline CDR1 is EGSNGY and CDR2 YDSYNSKV. DNA for the CDR3: TGTGCCACCTGGGACGGGCCGTATTATTATAAGAAACTCTTT. It yields the protein CATWDGPYYYKKLF.

V usage is TRGV5 and J usage is TRGJ1 or TRGJ2. This CDR3 is built from 11 residues. The germline V gene has CDR1 VINAFY and CDR2 YDVSNSKD. After removal of 3 bases from V and 12 bases from J, the junction contained 8 bases not matched to a gene. Here the CDR3 reads CATWDEFRKLF. For the CDR3, the DNA is TGTGCCACCTGGGACGAGTTTCGGAAACTCTTT.

In its sample, this clone ranks as large. This chain joins TRGV9 and TRGJ1 or TRGJ2. This CDR3 has 12 residues. V dropped 6 bases and J dropped 2; count of bases not matched to a gene: 4. Germline CDR1 is GITISATS and CDR2 is ISYDGTV (reference sequence). CDR3 protein: CALWLYYYKKLF. CDR3 nucleotide sequence: TGTGCCTTGTGGCTCTATTATTATAAGAAACTCTTT.